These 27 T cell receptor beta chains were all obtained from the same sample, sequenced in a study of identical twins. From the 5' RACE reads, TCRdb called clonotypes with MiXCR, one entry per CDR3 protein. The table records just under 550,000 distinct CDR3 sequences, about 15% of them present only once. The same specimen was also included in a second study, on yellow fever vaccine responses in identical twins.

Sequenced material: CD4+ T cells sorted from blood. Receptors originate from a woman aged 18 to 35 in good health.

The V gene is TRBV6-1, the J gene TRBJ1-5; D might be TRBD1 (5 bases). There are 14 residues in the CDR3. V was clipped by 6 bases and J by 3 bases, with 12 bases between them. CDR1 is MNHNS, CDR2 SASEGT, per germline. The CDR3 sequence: CASRPGRYNQPQHF. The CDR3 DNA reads TGTGCCAGCAGACCGGGACGGTACAATCAGCCCCAGCATTTT.

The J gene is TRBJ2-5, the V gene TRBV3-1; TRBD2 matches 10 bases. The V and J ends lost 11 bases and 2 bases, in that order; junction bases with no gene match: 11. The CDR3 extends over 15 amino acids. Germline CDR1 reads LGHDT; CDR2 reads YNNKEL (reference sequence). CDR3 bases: TGTGCCGGCCAGACCCTAGCGGGGGTTCAAGAGACCCAGTACTTC. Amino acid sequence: CAGQTLAGVQETQYF.

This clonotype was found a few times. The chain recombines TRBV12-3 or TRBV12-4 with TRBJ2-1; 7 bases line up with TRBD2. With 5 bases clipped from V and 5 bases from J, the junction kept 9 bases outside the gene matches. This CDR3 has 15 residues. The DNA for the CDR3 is TGTGCCAGCAGTCCCCGCAGAAGCGGGGACAATGAGCAGTTCTTC. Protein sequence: CASSPRRSGDNEQFF.

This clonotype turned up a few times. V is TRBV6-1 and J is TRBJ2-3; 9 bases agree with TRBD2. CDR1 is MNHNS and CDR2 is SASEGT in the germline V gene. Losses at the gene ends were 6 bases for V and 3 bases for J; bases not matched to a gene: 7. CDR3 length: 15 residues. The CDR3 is CASRHSGSFTDTQYF. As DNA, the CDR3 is TGTGCCAGCAGGCATAGCGGGAGTTTTACAGATACGCAGTATTTT.

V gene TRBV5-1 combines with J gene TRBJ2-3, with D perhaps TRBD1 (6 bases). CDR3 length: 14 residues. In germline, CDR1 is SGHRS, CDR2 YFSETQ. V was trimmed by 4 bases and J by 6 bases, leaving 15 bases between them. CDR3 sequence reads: CASSPKTGIDTQYF. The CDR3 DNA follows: TGCGCCAGCAGCCCCAAAACAGGGATTGATACGCAGTATTTT.

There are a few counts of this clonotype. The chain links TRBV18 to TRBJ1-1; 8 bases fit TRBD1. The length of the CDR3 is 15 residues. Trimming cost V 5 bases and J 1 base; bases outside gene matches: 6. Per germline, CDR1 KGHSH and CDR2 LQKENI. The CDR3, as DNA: TGTGCCAGCTCAACCACCGGGACAGGGAACACTGAAGCTTTCTTT. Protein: CASSTTGTGNTEAFF.

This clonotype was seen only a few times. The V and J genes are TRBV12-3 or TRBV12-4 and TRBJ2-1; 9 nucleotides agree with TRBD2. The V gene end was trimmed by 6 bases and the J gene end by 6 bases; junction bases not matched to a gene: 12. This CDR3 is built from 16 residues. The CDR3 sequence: CASSGGGAGVLNEQFF. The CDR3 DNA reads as TGTGCCAGCAGCGGCGGGGGGGCAGGGGTTCTCAATGAGCAGTTCTTC.

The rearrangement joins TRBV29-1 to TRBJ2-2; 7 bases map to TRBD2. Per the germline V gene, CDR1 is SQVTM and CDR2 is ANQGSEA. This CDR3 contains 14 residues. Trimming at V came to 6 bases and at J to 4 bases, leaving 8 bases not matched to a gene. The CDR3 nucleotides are TGCAGCGTCAAGGGAGGGGAAAGCACCGGGGAGCTGTTTTTT. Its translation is CSVKGGESTGELFF.

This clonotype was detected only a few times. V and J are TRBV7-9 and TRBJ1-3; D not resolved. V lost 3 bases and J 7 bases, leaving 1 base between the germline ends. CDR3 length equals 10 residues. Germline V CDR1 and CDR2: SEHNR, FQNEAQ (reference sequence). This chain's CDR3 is CASSLNTIYF. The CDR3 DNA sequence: TGTGCCAGCAGCTTGAACACCATATATTTT. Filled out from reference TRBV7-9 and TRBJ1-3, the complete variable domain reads DTGVSQNPRHKITKRGQNVTFRCDPISEHNRLYWYRQTLGQGPEFLTYFQNEAQLEKSRLLSDRFSAERPKGSFSTLEIQRTEQGDSAMYLCASSLNTIYFGEGSWLTVV.

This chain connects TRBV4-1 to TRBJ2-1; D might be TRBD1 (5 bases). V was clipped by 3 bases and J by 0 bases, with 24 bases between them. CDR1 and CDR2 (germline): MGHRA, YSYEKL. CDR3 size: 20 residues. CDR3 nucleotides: TGCGCCAGCAGCCACCCGAAGATGGCGACAGCCTCTAGCTCCTACAATGAGCAGTTCTTC. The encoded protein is CASSHPKMATASSSYNEQFF.

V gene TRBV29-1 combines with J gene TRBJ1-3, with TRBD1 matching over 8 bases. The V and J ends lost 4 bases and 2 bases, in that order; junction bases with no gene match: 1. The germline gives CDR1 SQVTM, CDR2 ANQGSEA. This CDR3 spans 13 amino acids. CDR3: CSVGTGTGNTIYF. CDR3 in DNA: TGCAGCGTTGGGACAGGGACTGGAAACACCATATATTTT.

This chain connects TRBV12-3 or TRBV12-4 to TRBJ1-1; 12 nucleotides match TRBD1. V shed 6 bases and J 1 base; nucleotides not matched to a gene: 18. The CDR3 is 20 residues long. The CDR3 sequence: CASRPGTGGLLRPSNTEAFF. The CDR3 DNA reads TGTGCCAGCAGACCCGGGACAGGGGGCCTCCTAAGACCTTCGAACACTGAAGCTTTCTTT.

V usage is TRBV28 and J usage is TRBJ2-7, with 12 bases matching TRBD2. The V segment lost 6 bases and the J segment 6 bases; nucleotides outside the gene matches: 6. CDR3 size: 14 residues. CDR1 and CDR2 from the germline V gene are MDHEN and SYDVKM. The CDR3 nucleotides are TGTGCCAGCAGACGAGGACTAGCGGGATCCGAGCAGTACTTC. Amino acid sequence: CASRRGLAGSEQYF.

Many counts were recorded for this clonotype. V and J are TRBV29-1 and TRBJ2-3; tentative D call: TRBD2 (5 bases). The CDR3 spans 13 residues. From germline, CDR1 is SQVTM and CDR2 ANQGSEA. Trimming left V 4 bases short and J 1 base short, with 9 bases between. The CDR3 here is CSVGSGGTDTQYF. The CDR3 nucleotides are TGCAGCGTTGGGTCCGGGGGCACAGATACGCAGTATTTT.

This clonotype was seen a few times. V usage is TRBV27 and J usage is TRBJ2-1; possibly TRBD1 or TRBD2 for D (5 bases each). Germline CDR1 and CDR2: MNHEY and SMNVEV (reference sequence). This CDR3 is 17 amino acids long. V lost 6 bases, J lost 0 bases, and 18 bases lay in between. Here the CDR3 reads CASSPFRDQRSYNEQFF. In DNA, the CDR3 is TGTGCCAGCAGCCCCTTTCGGGACCAGCGCTCCTACAATGAGCAGTTCTTC.

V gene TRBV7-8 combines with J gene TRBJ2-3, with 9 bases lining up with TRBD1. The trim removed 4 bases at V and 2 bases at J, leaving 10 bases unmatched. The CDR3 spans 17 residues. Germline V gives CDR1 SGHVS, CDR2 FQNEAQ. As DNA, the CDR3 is TGTGCCAGCAGCTCTTGGGCGAACAGGGGGCCCACAGATACGCAGTATTTT. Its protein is CASSSWANRGPTDTQYF.

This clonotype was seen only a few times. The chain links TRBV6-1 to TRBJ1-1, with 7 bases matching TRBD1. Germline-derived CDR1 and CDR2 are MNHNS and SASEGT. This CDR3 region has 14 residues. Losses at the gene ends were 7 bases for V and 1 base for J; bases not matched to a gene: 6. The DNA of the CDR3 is TGTGCCAGCACCCTGGACAGGAAGAACACTGAAGCTTTCTTT. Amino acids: CASTLDRKNTEAFF.

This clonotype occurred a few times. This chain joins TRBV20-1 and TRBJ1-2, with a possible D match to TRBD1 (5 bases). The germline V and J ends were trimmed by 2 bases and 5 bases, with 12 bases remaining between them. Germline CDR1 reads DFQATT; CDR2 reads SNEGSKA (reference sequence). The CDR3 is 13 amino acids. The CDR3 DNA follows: TGCAGTGCTAGACAGGGTGCCCAGTATGGCTACACCTTC. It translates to CSARQGAQYGYTF.

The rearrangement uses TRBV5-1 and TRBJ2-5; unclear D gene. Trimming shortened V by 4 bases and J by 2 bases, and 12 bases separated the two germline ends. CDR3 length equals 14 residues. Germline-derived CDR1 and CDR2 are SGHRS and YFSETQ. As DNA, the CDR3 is TGCGCCAGCAGCCGGGCTACGTTTCAAGAGACCCAGTACTTC. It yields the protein CASSRATFQETQYF.

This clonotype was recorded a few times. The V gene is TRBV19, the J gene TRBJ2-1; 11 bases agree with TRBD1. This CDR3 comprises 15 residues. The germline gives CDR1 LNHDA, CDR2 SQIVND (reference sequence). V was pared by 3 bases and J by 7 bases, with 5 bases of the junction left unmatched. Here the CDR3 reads CASSIGQGALNEQFF. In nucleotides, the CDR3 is TGTGCCAGTAGTATCGGACAGGGGGCTTTAAATGAGCAGTTCTTC.

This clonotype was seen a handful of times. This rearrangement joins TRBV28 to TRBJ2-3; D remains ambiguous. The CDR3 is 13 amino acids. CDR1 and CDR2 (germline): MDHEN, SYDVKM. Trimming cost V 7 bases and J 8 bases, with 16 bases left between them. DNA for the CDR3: TGTGCCAGCACCGGCGAAAGTTTCGTTACGCAGTATTTT. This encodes CASTGESFVTQYF. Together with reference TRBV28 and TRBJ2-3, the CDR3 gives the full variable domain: DVKVTQSSRYLVKRTGEKVFLECVQDMDHENMFWYRQDPGLGLRLIYFSYDVKMKEKGDIPEGYSVSREKKERFSLILESASTNQTSMYLCASTGESFVTQYFGPGTRLTVL.

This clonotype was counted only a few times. CDR3 residues: CASSQWGWANTEAFF. The CDR3 bases are TGTGCCAGCAGCCAATGGGGGTGGGCGAACACTGAAGCTTTCTTT. The rearrangement joins TRBV3-1 to TRBJ1-1, with TRBD1 as a possible D gene (5 bases). Germline V gene lookup returns CDR1 LGHDT and CDR2 YNNKEL (reference sequence). The CDR3 is 15 amino acids. V lost 2 bases, J lost 1 base, and 11 bases lay in between.

CDR3 region: CASRTTGENSPLHF. The CDR3 DNA follows: TGTGCCAGCCGCACGACAGGGGAGAATTCACCCCTCCACTTT. This sequence joins TRBV7-9 and TRBJ1-6; 8 bases fit TRBD1. The CDR3 contains 14 residues. J lost 7 bases, V lost 8 bases, and 7 bases had no gene match. The germline CDR1 and CDR2 sequences are SEHNR and FQNEAQ (reference sequence).

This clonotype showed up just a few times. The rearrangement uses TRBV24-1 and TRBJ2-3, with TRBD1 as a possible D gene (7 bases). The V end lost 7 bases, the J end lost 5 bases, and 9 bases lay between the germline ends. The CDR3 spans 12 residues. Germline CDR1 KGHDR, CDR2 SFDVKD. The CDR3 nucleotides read TGTGCCACCAGCCAGGGGGGAGATACGCAGTATTTT. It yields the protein CATSQGGDTQYF.

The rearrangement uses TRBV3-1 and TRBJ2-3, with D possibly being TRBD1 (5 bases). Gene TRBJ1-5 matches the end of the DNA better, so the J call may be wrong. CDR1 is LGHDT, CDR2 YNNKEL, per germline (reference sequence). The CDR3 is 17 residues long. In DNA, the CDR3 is TGTGCCAGCAGCCAAGTTAAGCCGGGGTTTCAGACAGATACGCAGCATTTT. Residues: CASSQVKPGFQTDTQHF.

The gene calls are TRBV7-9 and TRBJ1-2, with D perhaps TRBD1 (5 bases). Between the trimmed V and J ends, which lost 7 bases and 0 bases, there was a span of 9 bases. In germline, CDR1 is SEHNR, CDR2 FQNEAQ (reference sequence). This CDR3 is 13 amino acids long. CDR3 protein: CASTPDTNYGYTF. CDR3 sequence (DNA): TGTGCCAGCACCCCGGACACTAACTATGGCTACACCTTC.

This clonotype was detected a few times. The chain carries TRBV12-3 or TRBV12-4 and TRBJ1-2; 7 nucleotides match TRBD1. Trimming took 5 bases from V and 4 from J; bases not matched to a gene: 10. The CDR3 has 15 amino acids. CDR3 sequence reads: CASSPGTDRGYGYTF. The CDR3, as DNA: TGTGCCAGCAGTCCCGGGACAGATCGGGGCTATGGCTACACCTTC.